This T cell receptor beta chain was sequenced during a study of blood T cell repertoires in COVID-19. Study-wide background: Acute and convalescent COVID-19 samples came from the United States, Italy and Spain.

This clone was recorded only once. Original methodology: Reference gene primer amplification yielded estimated nucleated cell counts. The method was immunoSEQ multiplex PCR; TCRdb's version includes in-frame clones alone and lacks a portion of them. Clone size and the V and J calls come from that table; the DNA yielded D and trimming. This table has some 670,000 clones, over 80% appearing once. The CDR3 is made up of 15 amino acids. V was pared by 5 bases and J by 2 bases, with 4 bases of the junction left unmatched. Germline CDR1 and CDR2: SGHTA and FQGTGA. The genes are TRBV7-3 and TRBJ1-3; 9 bases are shared with TRBD1. The clonotype was recovered from a woman under 30 with acute or convalescent COVID-19. The sequenced sample consisted of peripheral blood. The CDR3 DNA is TGTGCCAGCAGCCGGGACAGGGCGCCTGGAAACACCATATATTTT. As protein: CASSRDRAPGNTIYF.